This T cell receptor beta chain emerged from a study of blood T cell repertoires in COVID-19. Original methodology: Reference gene primer amplification yielded estimated nucleated cell counts. Using immunoSEQ multiplex PCR, the repertoire was profiled, and TCRdb retains in-frame clones only, with some absent. V, J and clone size are those of that table, while D and trimming were read from the DNA. Counted here are 53,000 or so clones, roughly 90% occurring once; the ten biggest clones make up over 10%. Trimming took 4 bases from V and 4 from J, leaving 19 bases between them. Germline V CDR1 and CDR2: SGHVS, FNYEAQ. This CDR3 spans 16 amino acids.

This chain links TRBV7-6 with TRBJ2-5; D may be TRBD1 (6 bases). The receptor's source is a man older than 75 with acute or convalescent COVID-19. Sequenced: peripheral blood. The CDR3 here is CASSSSTGSLRETQYF. In DNA, the CDR3 is TGTGCCAGCAGCTCATCTACAGGGTCTCTAAGAGAGACCCAGTACTTC.